A selection of T cell receptor beta chains follows, all from one sample in a study of blood T cell repertoires in COVID-19. Profiled with immunoSEQ multiplex PCR; TCRdb holds only in-frame clones, not every one. The sample lists about 480,000 clones, roughly nine tenths occurring once. The sequenced sample was peripheral blood. These receptors were collected from a man between 18 and 35 years old with COVID-19, enrolled during active disease. Both conserved end residues are part of each CDR3.

V	CDR3
TRBV7-6	CASSADRGQPQHF
TRBV29-1	CSVPDSHNYGYTF
TRBV7-9	CASSPRQGVIHTEAFF
TRBV2	CASWLGANTEAFF
TRBV7-9	CASSSRQSSDTEAFF
TRBV7-9	CASSSARGSTDTQYF
TRBV4-2	CASSQEVGQGARNEQFF
TRBV12-5	CASALTPNRLAPLRHEQYF
TRBV18	CASSPLAILTIRDNEQFF
TRBV5-6	CASSLDRGKFSGANVLTF
TRBV4-1	CASSQLTGSPEAFF
TRBV7-9	CASSSGLAGTSREQYF
TRBV7-9	CASSLLDRGGGYTF